The T cell receptor (beta chain) described here comes from a study of chemoradiotherapy in HPV16-positive cancers. About the research overall: A couple of HPV16-positive patients' cells yielded candidate HPV-specific clones and common motifs.

Overall study results and limits: Candidate HPV-specific clones and E7-related TCR motifs grew in tumor during treatment. The functional HPV-specific definition rests on just a couple of HPV16-positive patients.

Germline loops: CDR1 SGHTA, CDR2 FQGTGA. This CDR3 has 13 amino acids. Trimming took 2 bases from V and 3 from J, leaving 7 bases between them. Assay: immunoSEQ multiplex PCR; the TCRdb copy retains only in-frame clones and omits some. The repertoire holds around 14,000 clones, with around 72% as singletons. Repeated repertoire sampling spanned the course of chemoradiotherapy. This clone was recorded only once. Antigen specificity is unknown. The J gene is TRBJ2-5, the V gene TRBV7-3; D is unresolved. Sampling took place from a patient who underwent chemoradiotherapy. The clonotype comes from a human donor with HPV-associated anogenital cancer. CDR3 in DNA: TGTGCCAGCAGCTTAGGGTCAGAAGAGACCCAGTACTTC. It translates to CASSLGSEETQYF.